This passage covers 26 T cell receptor beta chains from one sample sequenced in a study of response to subunit inactivated influenza vaccine. TCRdb analysed the RT-PCR reads with MiXCR anew, one entry per CDR3 protein. The sample records 530,000 or so distinct CDR3 sequences, approximately 10% being singletons. The specimen comprised PBMCs from blood, sampled on the day of vaccination. Every receptor here comes from a man aged 45-65 years who received an inactivated influenza vaccine.

In its sample, this clonotype was seen many times. The rearrangement links TRBV5-1 to TRBJ2-2; 10 bases are a match to TRBD1. CDR1 is SGHRS and CDR2 is YFSETQ in the germline V gene. The CDR3 sequence is 17 residues long. After removal of 4 bases from V and 2 bases from J, the junction contained 8 bases not matched to a gene. The CDR3 loop reads CASSPGQGGVNTGELFF. The CDR3 nucleotides are TGCGCCAGCAGCCCTGGACAGGGGGGCGTTAACACCGGGGAGCTGTTTTTT.

The V call is TRBV20-1, the J call TRBJ2-1; 7 nucleotides line up with TRBD2. The V gene end was trimmed by 6 bases and the J gene end by 0 bases; junction bases not matched to a gene: 5. The germline V gene encodes CDR1 DFQATT and CDR2 SNEGSKA (reference sequence). This CDR3 is 14 amino acids long. CDR3 sequence (DNA): TGCAGTGCCCAGAGCGGGATCTCCTACAATGAGCAGTTCTTC. Translation: CSAQSGISYNEQFF.

This chain connects TRBV5-1 to TRBJ1-1; D not certain. The CDR3 contains 15 residues. Per germline, CDR1 SGHRS and CDR2 YFSETQ. V gave up 0 bases and J gave up 4 bases, with 13 bases separating them. The CDR3 nucleotides read TGCGCCAGCAGCTTGGAAGGGTTGGAGGGCACTGAAGCTTTCTTT. Protein sequence: CASSLEGLEGTEAFF.

The chain recombines TRBV9 with TRBJ2-5; D is ambiguous. V was trimmed by 0 bases and J by 9 bases, leaving 12 bases between them. Germline values: CDR1 SGDLS, CDR2 YYNGEE. The CDR3 contains 13 residues. DNA for the CDR3: TGTGCCAGCAGCGTAGATGGTATAGGGCCCCAGTACTTC. Translated, it gives CASSVDGIGPQYF.

This clonotype was observed a few times. The chain uses TRBV6-5 and TRBJ2-1; D not certain. CDR1 is MNHEY and CDR2 is SVGAGI in the germline V gene. The CDR3 has 13 amino acids. Deletions cut 3 bases from V and 4 bases from J, with 7 bases between. The CDR3 loop reads CASSYAQYNEQFF. As DNA, the CDR3 is TGTGCCAGCAGTTATGCCCAATACAATGAGCAGTTCTTC.

This clonotype appeared a few times. The rearrangement uses TRBV20-1 and TRBJ2-7; D might be TRBD2 (6 bases). CDR3 size: 14 residues. The germline gives CDR1 DFQATT, CDR2 SNEGSKA (reference sequence). V lost 2 bases and J lost 3, with 14 bases in between. CDR3 nucleotide sequence: TGCAGTGCTAGAAATCGTTTGGGGGGCTACGAGCAGTACTTC. It specifies CSARNRLGGYEQYF.

The table lists this clonotype with a few counts. This chain connects TRBV29-1 to TRBJ2-7; D possibly corresponds to TRBD2 (5 bases). V was clipped by 5 bases and J by 5 bases, with 25 bases between them. CDR3 length: 16 amino acids. Germline loops: CDR1 SQVTM, CDR2 ANQGSEA. CDR3 nucleotide sequence: TGCAGCGTTCTGGGCTTATCCCTTGGGAGTACCCACGAGCAGTACTTC. Protein product: CSVLGLSLGSTHEQYF.

This clonotype was counted a few times. This chain joins TRBV5-1 and TRBJ1-1; the D is unclear. Trimming removed 4 bases from V and 1 base from J, with 14 bases in between. Germline V gives CDR1 SGHRS, CDR2 YFSETQ. The CDR3 has 15 amino acids. For the CDR3, the DNA is TGCGCCAGCAGCCTCCATGGGCGGGGGAACACTGAAGCTTTCTTT. Protein sequence: CASSLHGRGNTEAFF.

This clonotype was picked up one time. The chain's CDR3 is CASSRSPTGNTEAFF. The DNA of the CDR3 is TGTGCCAGCAGCCGAAGTCCCACAGGGAACACTGAAGCTTTCTTT. The gene calls are TRBV7-6 and TRBJ1-1, with D possibly TRBD1 on 5 matching bases. V lost 5 bases, J lost 1 base, and 14 bases lay in between. The germline V gene has CDR1 SGHVS and CDR2 FNYEAQ. CDR3 length: 15 amino acids.

In this sample, this clonotype turned up a few times. The chain combines TRBV7-3 with TRBJ2-1; 9 positions match TRBD2. The CDR3 is made up of 16 amino acids. The V and J ends lost 5 bases and 4 bases, in that order; junction bases with no gene match: 9. Germline CDR1 is SGHTA and CDR2 is FQGTGA. The CDR3: CASSRLAGGHYNEQFF. The CDR3 coding sequence is TGTGCCAGCAGCCGGCTGGCGGGAGGGCATTACAATGAGCAGTTCTTC.

The chain uses TRBV11-2 and TRBJ1-6; the D gene is possibly TRBD1 (6 bases). The CDR3 loop spans 15 amino acids. Trimming left V 5 bases short and J 7 bases short, with 15 bases between. Germline CDR1 reads SGHAT; CDR2 reads FQNNGV. CDR3: CASSTDGQTNSPLHF. CDR3 DNA: TGTGCCAGCAGCACCGACGGACAGACAAATTCACCCCTCCACTTT.

The gene calls are TRBV20-1 and TRBJ2-7; the D is unclear. This CDR3 spans 12 amino acids. Trimming stripped 5 bases from V and 2 bases from J, with 10 bases between. CDR1 and CDR2 (germline): DFQATT, SNEGSKA (reference sequence). Here the CDR3 DNA reads TGCAGTGCTCGGGCGCTTCCCTACGAGCAGTACTTC. It is translated as CSARALPYEQYF.

This clonotype came up a few times. The rearrangement joins TRBV11-2 to TRBJ2-2, with D possibly matching TRBD1 (5 bases). This CDR3 is built from 16 residues. Germline CDR1 and CDR2: SGHAT and FQNNGV. The V end was cut by 1 base, the J end by 0 bases, with 9 bases between. CDR3 bases: TGTGCCAGCAGCTTAGTCATCAGGGCGAACACCGGGGAGCTGTTTTTT. Its translation: CASSLVIRANTGELFF.

CDR3 residues: CASSSRGRGQGRSSYNEQFF. In nucleotides, the CDR3 is TGTGCCAGCAGCTCCCGGGGGCGAGGACAGGGTCGAAGCTCCTACAATGAGCAGTTCTTC. This rearrangement joins TRBV11-1 to TRBJ2-1; 8 bases agree with TRBD1. Germline assignment: CDR1 SGHAT and CDR2 FQDESV (reference sequence). There are 20 residues in the CDR3. The V segment lost 4 bases and the J segment 0 bases; nucleotides outside the gene matches: 17.

The sample holds a few counts of this clonotype. The CDR3 sequence is CASKPGLLSNEQFF. DNA for the CDR3: TGTGCCAGCAAACCGGGACTCCTATCCAATGAGCAGTTCTTC. This chain uses TRBV6-1 with TRBJ2-1, with a weak D call TRBD2 (6 bases). Germline CDR1 is MNHNS and CDR2 is SASEGT. The germline V and J ends were trimmed by 7 bases and 6 bases, with 16 bases remaining between them. The CDR3 contains 14 residues.

The V gene is TRBV29-1, the J gene TRBJ2-3; 8 bases match TRBD2. This CDR3 has 14 amino acids. Germline V gives CDR1 SQVTM, CDR2 ANQGSEA. V lost 2 bases and J lost 7; bases outside the gene matches: 8. CDR3 nucleotides: TGCAGCGTTGAAAAAAGCGGGAGCCCGAATACGCAGTATTTT. Translating gives CSVEKSGSPNTQYF.

This chain links TRBV7-2 with TRBJ2-2, with 10 bases lining up with TRBD2. The CDR3 runs to 14 residues. V trimming: 1 base; J trimming: 7 bases; junction bases outside the gene matches: 0. Germline V gene sequence: CDR1 SGHTA, CDR2 FQGNSA. The CDR3 bases are TGTGCCAGCAGCTTAGTAGCGGGAGGCGGGGAGCTGTTTTTT. Its translation: CASSLVAGGGELFF. Filled out from reference TRBV7-2 and TRBJ2-2, the complete variable domain reads GAGVSQSPSNKVTEKGKDVELRCDPISGHTALYWYRQSLGQGLEFLIYFQGNSAPDKSGLPSDRFSAERTGGSVSTLTIQRTQQEDSAVYLCASSLVAGGGELFFGEGSRLTVL.

The chain uses TRBV7-2 and TRBJ2-7; D not certain. This CDR3 is 16 amino acids long. The V gene's germline CDR1 is SGHTA and CDR2 FQGNSA. Trimming left V 1 base short and J 2 bases short, with 15 bases between. In DNA, the CDR3 is TGTGCCAGCAGCTTAGAGTTTGGTCCTCGGGCCTACGAGCAGTACTTC. This sequence encodes CASSLEFGPRAYEQYF.

This clonotype was counted between two and nine times. This chain joins TRBV10-3 and TRBJ2-7; 13 bases are shared with TRBD2. V lost 3 bases to trimming and J lost 3 bases; unmatched junction nucleotides: 8. Germline lookup yields CDR1 ENHRY and CDR2 SYGVKD. This CDR3 has 17 residues. The chain's CDR3 is CAISDPGLAGSGYEQYF. In nucleotides, the CDR3 is TGTGCCATCAGTGATCCGGGACTAGCGGGGAGTGGCTACGAGCAGTACTTC.

The V call is TRBV27, the J call TRBJ2-2; TRBD2 matches at 11 bases. J gave up 6 bases and V 1 base, and 7 bases lay outside the gene matches. Germline values: CDR1 MNHEY, CDR2 SMNVEV (reference sequence). The CDR3 is 17 residues long. The CDR3 DNA sequence: TGTGCCAGCAGTTTATTTAGCGGGGGGGCCAAGGCCGGGGAGCTGTTTTTT. The encoded protein is CASSLFSGGAKAGELFF.

This clonotype was seen repeatedly, ten times or more. The rearrangement links TRBV7-3 to TRBJ1-1; no reliable D call. This CDR3 spans 13 amino acids. V was clipped by 1 base and J by 1 base, with 4 bases between them. Germline lookup yields CDR1 SGHTA and CDR2 FQGTGA. The CDR3 region is CASSLRRNTEAFF. The CDR3 DNA reads as TGTGCCAGCAGCTTAAGGAGGAACACTGAAGCTTTCTTT.

This clonotype appeared a few times. The chain carries TRBV12-3 or TRBV12-4 and TRBJ2-3; TRBD1 is a possible D gene (5 bases). There are 16 residues in the CDR3. Deletions cut 6 bases from V and 4 bases from J, with 20 bases between. Written as DNA, the CDR3 is TGTGCCAGCAGCGAGCAGGGAACGTATGGCGCAGATACGCAGTATTTT. Translating it yields CASSEQGTYGADTQYF.

This clonotype was observed a few times. The rearrangement uses TRBV12-3 or TRBV12-4 and TRBJ2-7; 7 bases map to TRBD1. V was pared by 6 bases and J by 3 bases, with 5 bases of the junction left unmatched. The length of the CDR3 is 13 residues. The CDR3 loop is CASSQTGYYEQYF. The CDR3 coding sequence is TGTGCCAGCAGCCAGACAGGGTACTACGAGCAGTACTTC.

This clonotype was seen more than once but under ten times. The chain is built from TRBV4-2 and TRBJ1-5; D may be TRBD1 (5 bases). The V and J ends lost 0 bases and 4 bases respectively, with 19 bases between them. The CDR3 runs 18 residues. Germline lookup yields CDR1 LGHNA and CDR2 YNFKEQ. CDR3 sequence reads: CASSQEGGVHPGNQPQHF. CDR3 nucleotides: TGTGCCAGCAGCCAAGAGGGGGGAGTACACCCTGGGAATCAGCCCCAGCATTTT.

The chain employs TRBV11-2 and TRBJ1-2, with D possibly TRBD1 on 5 matching bases. The germline V gene encodes CDR1 SGHAT and CDR2 FQNNGV. Between the trimmed V and J ends, which lost 1 base and 12 bases, there was a span of 12 bases. This CDR3 has 12 residues. Here the CDR3 reads CASSLVAGPDTF. In DNA, the CDR3 is TGTGCCAGCAGCTTAGTTGCGGGGCCGGACACCTTC.

This clonotype was seen a few times. One junction end disagrees with the germline gene, perhaps due to a read error. V usage is TRBV6-2 or TRBV6-3 and J usage is TRBJ2-1; TRBD2 matches at 14 bases. The CDR3 has 14 amino acids. Germline V CDR1 and CDR2: MNHEY, SVGEGT. The CDR3 DNA sequence: TGTGCCAGCAGTTACTCTCCGGGACTAGCGGGAGAATGGTTC. It specifies CASSYSPGLAGEWF.